The clone carrying this T cell receptor (beta chain) was counted at least ten times. Its antigen is unidentified. Template switching introduced a universal primer site, and the cDNA bore unique molecular identifiers. TCRdb passed the 5' RACE reads through MiXCR, listing each CDR3 protein once. This table holds approximately 150,000 distinct CDR3 sequences, 3.5% found once. CDR1 and CDR2 (germline): SGDLS, YYNGEE. The length of the CDR3 is 14 residues. V lost 0 bases to trimming and J lost 3 bases, with 8 bases between them. The entry originates in a study of identical twins. Study-level findings and limits: Insertions were reduced in abundant cord blood beta clonotypes but not in memory repertoires.

V gene TRBV9 combines with J gene TRBJ2-3; unclear D gene. The clonotype was recovered from a man between 18 and 29 years old in good health. Material for sequencing was memory T cells sorted from blood. CDR3 coding DNA: TGTGCCAGCAGCGTAGCTTACGGGACAGATACGCAGTATTTT. Translated: CASSVAYGTDTQYF.